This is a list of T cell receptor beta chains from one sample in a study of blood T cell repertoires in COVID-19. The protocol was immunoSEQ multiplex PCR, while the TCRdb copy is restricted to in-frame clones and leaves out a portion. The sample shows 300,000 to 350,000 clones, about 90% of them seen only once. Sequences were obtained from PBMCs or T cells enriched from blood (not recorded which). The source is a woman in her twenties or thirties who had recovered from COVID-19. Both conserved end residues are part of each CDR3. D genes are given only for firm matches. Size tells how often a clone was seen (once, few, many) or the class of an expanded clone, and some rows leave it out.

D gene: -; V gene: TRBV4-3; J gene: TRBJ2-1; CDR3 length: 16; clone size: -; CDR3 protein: CASSQVRLGRNNEQFF; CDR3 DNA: TGCGCCAGCAGCCAGGTTAGGTTGGGGCGCAACAATGAGCAGTTCTTC
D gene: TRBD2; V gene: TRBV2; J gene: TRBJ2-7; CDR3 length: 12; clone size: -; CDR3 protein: CASGFSGYEQYF; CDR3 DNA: TGTGCCAGCGGCTTTAGCGGGTACGAGCAGTACTTC
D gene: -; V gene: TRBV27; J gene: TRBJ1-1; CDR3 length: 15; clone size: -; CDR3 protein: CASSLVGMEYTEAFF; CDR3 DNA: TGTGCCAGCAGTTTGGTAGGTATGGAGTACACTGAAGCTTTCTTT
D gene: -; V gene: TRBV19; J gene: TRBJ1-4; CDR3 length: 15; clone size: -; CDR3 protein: CASSLFGGTNEKLFF; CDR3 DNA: TGTGCCAGTAGCCTCTTCGGGGGAACTAATGAAAAACTGTTTTTT
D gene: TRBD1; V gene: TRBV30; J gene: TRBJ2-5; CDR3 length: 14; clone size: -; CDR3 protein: CAWIRQGSQETQYF; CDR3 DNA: TGTGCCTGGATCAGACAGGGGTCCCAAGAGACCCAGTACTTC
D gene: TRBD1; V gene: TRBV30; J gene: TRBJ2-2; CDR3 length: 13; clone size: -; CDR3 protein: CAYLDRATGELFF; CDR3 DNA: TGTGCCTACCTGGACAGGGCGACCGGGGAGCTGTTTTTT
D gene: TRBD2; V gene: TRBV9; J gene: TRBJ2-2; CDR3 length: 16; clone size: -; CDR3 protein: CASSVGLAGGTGELFF; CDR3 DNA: TGTGCCAGCAGCGTAGGACTAGCGGGGGGCACCGGGGAGCTGTTTTTT
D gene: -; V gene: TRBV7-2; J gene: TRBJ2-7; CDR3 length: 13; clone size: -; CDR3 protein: CASRKTGLDEQYF; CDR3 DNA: TGTGCCAGCAGGAAAACAGGGCTCGACGAGCAGTACTTC
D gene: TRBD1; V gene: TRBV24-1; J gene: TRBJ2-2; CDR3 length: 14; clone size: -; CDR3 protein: CATSDGQGIGELFF; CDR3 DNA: TGTGCCACCAGTGACGGACAGGGCATCGGGGAGCTGTTTTTT
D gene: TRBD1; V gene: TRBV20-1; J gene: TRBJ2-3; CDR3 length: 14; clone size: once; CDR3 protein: CSASRDRGADTQYF; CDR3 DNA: TGCAGTGCTAGTCGGGACAGGGGGGCGGATACGCAGTATTTT
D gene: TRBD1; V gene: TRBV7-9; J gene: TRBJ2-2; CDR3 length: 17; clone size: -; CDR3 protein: CASSFSGQFRDTGELFF; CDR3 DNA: TGTGCCAGCAGCTTCTCGGGACAGTTTCGCGACACCGGGGAGCTGTTTTTT
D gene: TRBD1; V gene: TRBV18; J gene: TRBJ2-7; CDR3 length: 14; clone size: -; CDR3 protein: CASSRDRGVYEQYF; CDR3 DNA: TGTGCCAGCTCACGGGACAGGGGGGTCTACGAGCAGTACTTC
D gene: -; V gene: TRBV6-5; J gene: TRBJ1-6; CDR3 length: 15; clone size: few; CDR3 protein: CASSYSRDGDSPLHF; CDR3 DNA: TGTGCCAGCAGTTACTCGAGAGACGGGGATTCACCCCTCCACTTT
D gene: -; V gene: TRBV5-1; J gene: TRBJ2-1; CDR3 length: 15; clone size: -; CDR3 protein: CASSAGQSSYNEQFF; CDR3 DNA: TGCGCCAGCAGCGCGGGACAGAGCTCCTACAATGAGCAGTTCTTC
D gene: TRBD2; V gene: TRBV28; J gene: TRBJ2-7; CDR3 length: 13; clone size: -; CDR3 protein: CASRSGVGYEQYF; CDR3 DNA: TGTGCCAGCAGGAGCGGGGTGGGCTACGAGCAGTACTTC
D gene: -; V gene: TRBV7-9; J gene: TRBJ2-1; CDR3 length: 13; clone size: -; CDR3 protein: CASSSGTYNEQFF; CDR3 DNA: TGTGCCAGCAGCTCGGGGACCTACAATGAGCAGTTCTTC
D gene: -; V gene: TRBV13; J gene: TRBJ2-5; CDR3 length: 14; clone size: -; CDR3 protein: CASSNSRAGQTQYF; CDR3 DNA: TGTGCCAGCAGCAATAGCAGGGCGGGACAGACCCAGTACTTC
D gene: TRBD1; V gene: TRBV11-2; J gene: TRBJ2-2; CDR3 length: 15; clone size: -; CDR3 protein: CASSLGQGYTGELFF; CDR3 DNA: TGTGCCAGCAGCCTGGGACAGGGGTACACCGGGGAGCTGTTTTTT
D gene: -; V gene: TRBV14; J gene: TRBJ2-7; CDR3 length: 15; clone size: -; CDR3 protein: CASSQEVRGTYEQYF; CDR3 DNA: TGTGCCAGCAGCCAAGAGGTCAGGGGTACCTACGAGCAGTACTTC
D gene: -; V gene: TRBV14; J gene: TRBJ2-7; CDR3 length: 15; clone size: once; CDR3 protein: CASSPNTGWVYEQYF; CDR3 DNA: TGTGCCAGCAGCCCCAACACAGGGTGGGTCTACGAGCAGTACTTC
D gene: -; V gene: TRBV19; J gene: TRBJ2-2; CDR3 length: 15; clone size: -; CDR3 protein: CATVPGVRHTGELFF; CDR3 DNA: TGTGCCACCGTGCCCGGTGTGAGGCACACCGGGGAGCTGTTTTTT
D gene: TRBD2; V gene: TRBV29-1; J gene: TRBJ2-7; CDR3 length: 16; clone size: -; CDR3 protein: CSVEDGVSGGRSEQYF; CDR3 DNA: TGCAGCGTTGAAGATGGAGTCAGCGGGGGAAGATCCGAGCAGTACTTC
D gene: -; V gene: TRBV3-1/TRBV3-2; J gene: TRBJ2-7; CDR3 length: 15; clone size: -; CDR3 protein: CASSQVGGSSYEQYF; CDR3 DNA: TGTGCCAGCAGCCAAGTTGGGGGGAGCTCCTACGAGCAGTACTTC
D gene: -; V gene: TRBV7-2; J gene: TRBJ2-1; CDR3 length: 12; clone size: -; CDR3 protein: CASSHPRGEQFF; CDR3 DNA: TGTGCCAGCAGCCACCCCCGGGGTGAGCAGTTCTTC
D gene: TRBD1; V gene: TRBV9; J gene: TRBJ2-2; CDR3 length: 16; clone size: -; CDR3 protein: CASSFGQGANTGELFF; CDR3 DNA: TGTGCCAGCAGCTTCGGACAGGGGGCGAACACCGGGGAGCTGTTTTTT
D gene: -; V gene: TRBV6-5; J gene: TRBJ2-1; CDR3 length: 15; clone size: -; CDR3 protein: CASSSTLAPHNEQFF; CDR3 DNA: TGTGCCAGCAGTTCGACTCTAGCGCCTCACAATGAGCAGTTCTTC
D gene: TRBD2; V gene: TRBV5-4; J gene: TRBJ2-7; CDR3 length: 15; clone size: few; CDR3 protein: CASSWGGPKTYEQYF; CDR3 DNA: TGTGCCAGCAGCTGGGGGGGACCGAAGACCTACGAGCAGTACTTC
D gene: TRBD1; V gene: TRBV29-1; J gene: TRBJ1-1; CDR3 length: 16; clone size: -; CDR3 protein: CSVASPHRGEGTEAFF; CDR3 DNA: TGCAGCGTTGCGAGTCCCCACAGGGGTGAAGGCACTGAAGCTTTCTTT
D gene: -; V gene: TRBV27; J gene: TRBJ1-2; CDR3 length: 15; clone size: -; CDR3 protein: CASSPAGRANYGYTF; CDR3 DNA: TGTGCCAGCAGTCCGGCCGGCAGGGCAAACTATGGCTACACCTTC
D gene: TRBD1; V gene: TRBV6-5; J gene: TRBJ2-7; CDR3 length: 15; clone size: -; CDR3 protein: CASSYFQGARSEQYF; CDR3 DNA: TGTGCCAGCAGCTATTTCCAGGGGGCGCGGTCCGAGCAGTACTTC
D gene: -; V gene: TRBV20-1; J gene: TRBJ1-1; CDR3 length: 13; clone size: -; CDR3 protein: CSASQGLATEAFF; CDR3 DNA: TGCAGTGCTAGTCAGGGTCTGGCCACTGAAGCTTTCTTT